This note documents a single T cell receptor (beta chain) sequence. The antigen is not known. The V end was cut by 4 bases, the J end by 2 bases, with 5 bases between. This CDR3 has 13 amino acids. In germline, CDR1 is SGHTA, CDR2 FQGNSA. The data stem from a study of T cells in narcolepsy. Turning to the study itself: Enrolled donors included narcolepsy type 1 or type 2 patients and healthy controls.

The data were produced by immunoSEQ multiplex PCR, yet TCRdb's version contains in-frame clones alone and is incomplete. The data show over 25,000 clones, about nine tenths seen once. Study-level results: In some patient and control memory CD4+ samples, autoreactive clones were absent. HCRT-specific and TRIB2-specific autoreactive clonotypes appeared among same-patient CSF and blood CD4+ clonotypes. Healthy controls reportedly lacked the autoreactive clonotypes serially found in patients' blood.

What was sequenced was CD45RA- memory CD4+ T cells from PBMCs. The genes are TRBV7-2 and TRBJ2-2; unclear D gene. The clonotype was recovered from a human donor with narcolepsy. CDR3 in DNA: TGTGCCAGCAGCTCGAGAAACACCGGGGAGCTGTTTTTT. The encoded protein is CASSSRNTGELFF.